Sequencing of this T cell receptor (beta chain) was carried out in a study of blood T cell repertoires in COVID-19. Study-wide context: The United States, Italy and Spain were the sources of the acute and convalescent COVID-19 samples. Sample material is recorded as cDNA or gDNA derived from T cells, B-cell-depleted T cells, or PBMCs.

Per the study methods: Amplification of reference gene primers provided the estimated nucleated cell counts. Sequencing used immunoSEQ multiplex PCR; TCRdb keeps in-frame clones, though not all of them. V and J calls and clone size are given by that table; D and trimming were obtained from the DNA. This table has 250,000 or so clones, about four fifths appearing once. The CDR3 spans 14 residues. CDR1 is SGHKS and CDR2 is YYEKEE in the germline V gene (reference sequence). V shed 2 bases and J 10 bases; nucleotides not matched to a gene: 9. V and J are TRBV5-5 and TRBJ2-1, with 7 bases lining up with TRBD2. This sequence was found in a woman under 30 with acute or convalescent COVID-19. Sequenced input: peripheral blood. The chain's CDR3 is CASSFFASGEEQFF. The DNA for the CDR3 is TGTGCCAGCAGCTTTTTCGCTAGCGGAGAAGAGCAGTTCTTC.